One TCR beta chain is described in this entry. Its antigen remains unidentified. CDR3 size: 11 residues. Trimming removed 7 bases at V and 7 bases at J, with 11 bases between. The germline CDR1 and CDR2 sequences are SNHLY and FYNNEI. Generated by immunoSEQ multiplex PCR, the TCRdb table keeps only in-frame clones and is missing some. The table includes some 10,000 clones, around 85% detected once. Cyclophosphamide on days +3 and +4 followed busulfan-fludarabine conditioning and a marrow graft. The data belong to a study of T cells after posttransplantation cyclophosphamide. Overall study results and limits: Recipient CMV seropositivity and CMV reactivation strongly tracked TRB clonality.

This TCR was sampled from a female patient aged 50-59 years who received an allogeneic stem cell transplant from a related donor, was CMV-positive, and had no GVHD. The graft donor may account for some of the T cells. The material sequenced was PBMCs, taken roughly 62 months after allogeneic stem cell transplant with posttransplant cyclophosphamide. The chain combines TRBV2 with TRBJ2-7; D not resolved. CDR3 sequence (DNA): TGTGCCAGCAAGGCCCCACAGGAGCAGTACTTC. This encodes CASKAPQEQYF.